Shown below are 22 T cell receptor beta chains from a single sample sequenced in a study of metastatic and nonmetastatic thyroid tumors. Prior to thyroid surgery, none of the patients had received any treatment. TCRdb reanalyzed the PCR reads with MiXCR. The sample consists of 26,000 or so clones, approximately 15% of them appearing once. The sequencing sample was made of blood. The receptors come from a female donor with papillary thyroid cancer or a benign thyroid nodule (not recorded which). Some clones in this sample may be carry-over from other donors' samples.

The chain links TRBV11-2 to TRBJ2-1, with D tentatively TRBD2 (6 bases). Trimming cost V 1 base and J 2 bases, with 12 bases left between them. CDR1 SGHAT and CDR2 FQNNGV come from the germline V gene. The CDR3 totals 16 residues. The CDR3: CASSLGGTGAYNEQFF. The CDR3 coding sequence is TGTGCCAGCAGCTTAGGGGGGACGGGGGCCTACAATGAGCAGTTCTTC.

This clone appeared many times. The V call is TRBV9, the J call TRBJ2-6, with D tentatively TRBD2 (6 bases). V lost 3 bases and J lost 12, with 16 bases in between. The CDR3 totals 14 residues. Germline V gene lookup returns CDR1 SGDLS and CDR2 YYNGEE. CDR3 region: CASSGRDSLLVLTF. CDR3 in DNA: TGTGCCAGCAGCGGCAGGGACTCCTTACTCGTCCTGACTTTC.

This clone was detected many times. The V and J genes are TRBV5-1 and TRBJ2-5, with 7 bases aligning to TRBD1. Trimming took 4 bases from V and 5 from J; bases not matched to a gene: 2. Germline V gene lookup returns CDR1 SGHRS and CDR2 YFSETQ. The CDR3 has 12 residues. The CDR3 DNA reads TGCGCCAGCAGCCAGGGGGTCGAGACCCAGTACTTC. It yields the protein CASSQGVETQYF. Drawing the rest from reference TRBV5-1 and TRBJ2-5, the complete variable domain is KAGVTQTPRYLIKTRGQQVTLSCSPISGHRSVSWYQQTPGQGLQFLFEYFSETQRNKGNFPGRFSGRQFSNSRSEMNVSTLELGDSALYLCASSQGVETQYFGPGTRLLVL.

J is TRBJ2-2 and V is TRBV3-1; TRBD1 might be the D (6 bases). This CDR3 has 15 residues. CDR1 is LGHDT, CDR2 YNNKEL, per germline (reference sequence). V was shortened by 4 bases and J by 4 bases, with 13 bases between the two germline ends. The CDR3, as DNA: TGTGCCAGCAGCCTCCGACAGGTTGTCACCGGGGAGCTGTTTTTT. Translating it yields CASSLRQVVTGELFF.

Points on this clone: One junction end disagrees with the germline gene, perhaps due to a read error. The chain employs TRBV6-2 or TRBV6-3 and TRBJ2-7; tentative D call: TRBD1 (5 bases). Germline V gives CDR1 MNHEY, CDR2 SVGEGT. The CDR3 has 13 residues. The CDR3 sequence: CASSLLRAYEQYF. CDR3 sequence (DNA): TGTGCCAGCAGTTTGCTCAGGGCCTACGAGCAGTATTTC.

This clone was found many times. The chain uses TRBV6-2 or TRBV6-3 and TRBJ2-3; no definite D call. Germline V gene data show CDR1 as MNHEY and CDR2 as SVGEGT. V shed 0 bases and J shed 3 bases, with 7 bases lying between them. This CDR3 has 14 residues. CDR3 nucleotides: TGTGCCAGCAGTTACTCGACTGAAACAGATACGCAGTATTTT. The encoded protein is CASSYSTETDTQYF.

This clone was observed many times. This chain joins TRBV28 and TRBJ2-1; possibly TRBD1 for D (7 bases). V lost 1 base and J 9 bases, leaving 22 bases between the germline ends. The CDR3 is made up of 17 amino acids. Germline V CDR1 and CDR2: MDHEN, SYDVKM. The DNA for the CDR3 is TGTGCCAGCAGTTTATTAGGAGGGACAGTGGTAATCGGTGAGCAGTTCTTC. It translates to CASSLLGGTVVIGEQFF.

Ten or more counts support this clone. A clone one base away is much larger, so this may be a read error. This sample also contains other DNA sequences that code for the same CDR3. The J gene is TRBJ1-5, the V gene TRBV12-3 or TRBV12-4, with D perhaps TRBD1 (5 bases). CDR3 size: 13 residues. V was trimmed by 5 bases and J by 7 bases, leaving 12 bases between them. The CDR3 DNA sequence: TGTGCCAGCAGTAGACAGAGGCACCAGCCCCAGCATTTT. This codes for CASSRQRHQPQHF.

A single count supports this clone. The chain has TRBV7-2 and TRBJ2-5; 8 nucleotides agree with TRBD1. This CDR3 contains 15 residues. Germline V gene sequence: CDR1 SGHTA, CDR2 FQGNSA. V was clipped by 2 bases and J by 4 bases; unmatched bases: 6. The DNA of the CDR3 is TGTGCCAGCAGCTTAAGATCCGGGACAGGAGAGACCCAGTACTTC. This sequence encodes CASSLRSGTGETQYF. The complete variable domain, with remaining parts taken from reference TRBV7-2 and TRBJ2-5, reads GAGVSQSPSNKVTEKGKDVELRCDPISGHTALYWYRQSLGQGLEFLIYFQGNSAPDKSGLPSDRFSAERTGGSVSTLTIQRTQQEDSAVYLCASSLRSGTGETQYFGPGTRLLVL.

This clone was detected ten times or more. A much larger clone differs from this one at a single base, so this may be a read error. V is TRBV20-1 and J is TRBJ1-5; D perhaps matches TRBD1 (5 bases). Per the germline V gene, CDR1 is DFQATT and CDR2 is SNEGSKA (reference sequence). This CDR3 contains 14 residues. DNA for the CDR3: TGCAGGGCTAGAGGGACGTATAGCAATCAGCCCCAGCATTTT. This sequence encodes CRARGTYSNQPQHF.

A note on this clone: A read error may account for a junction end that differs from germline. The genes are TRBV5-6 and TRBJ1-2, with D perhaps matching TRBD1 (6 bases). Germline lookup yields CDR1 SGHDT and CDR2 YYEEEE. The CDR3 runs 11 residues. Here the CDR3 reads CASSKGVGYNF. The CDR3 coding sequence is TGTGCCAGCAGTAAGGGGGTCGGCTACAACTTT.

This clone was observed at least ten times. This may stem from a read error, because a much larger clone lies one nucleotide away. The chain links TRBV6-5 to TRBJ2-1; the match to TRBD2 covers 7 bases. Trimming removed 2 bases from V and 7 bases from J; junction bases left unmatched: 8. Germline V gene lookup returns CDR1 MNHEY and CDR2 SVGAGI. This CDR3 comprises 15 residues. The CDR3 protein is CASSYPSGGGNEQFF. The CDR3 DNA reads TGTGCCAGCAGTTACCCCTCGGGAGGCGGTAATGAGCAGTTCTTC.

For this clone: Just one base apart from a much larger clone, this may be a read error. This chain uses TRBV30 with TRBJ2-7; D gene unclear. The end of the DNA aligns better with TRBJ2-5, so the J call may be wrong. CDR3 length equals 15 residues. Looked up from germline, CDR1 is GTSNPN and CDR2 is SVGIG (reference sequence). CDR3 in amino acids: CAWSPAWSYQETQYF. In DNA form, the CDR3 reads TGTGCCTGGAGTCCGGCATGGTCGTACCAAGAGACCCAGTACTTC.

This clone was counted between two and nine times. This chain connects TRBV4-1 to TRBJ2-1; tentative D call: TRBD1 (5 bases). Trimming left V 2 bases short and J 6 bases short, with 14 bases between. The CDR3 has 15 amino acids. Germline CDR1 reads MGHRA; CDR2 reads YSYEKL. The CDR3 DNA reads as TGCGCCAGCAGCCAAAGTACGACAGTTAGCAATGAGCAGTTCTTC. Its translation is CASSQSTTVSNEQFF.

This clone was counted many times. The same CDR3 also results from other DNA sequences found in this sample. The chain is built from TRBV28 and TRBJ2-7; TRBD2 matches at 8 bases. Germline-derived CDR1 and CDR2 are MDHEN and SYDVKM. The CDR3 is 14 residues long. V lost 5 bases, J lost 2 bases, and 5 bases stayed unmatched. CDR3 sequence reads: CASSQAGVTYEQYF. CDR3 bases: TGTGCCAGCAGTCAAGCGGGAGTAACCTACGAGCAGTACTTC.

Judged by abundance, this clone is medium-sized. The CDR3 loop reads CASSLVRGYEQYF. The CDR3 DNA reads as TGTGCCAGCAGTTTGGTCAGGGGCTACGAGCAGTACTTC. The gene calls are TRBV12-3 or TRBV12-4 and TRBJ2-7; possible D gene TRBD1, 6 bases. Trimming pared 3 bases from V and 3 bases from J, leaving 9 bases between. The CDR3 loop spans 13 amino acids.

The sample holds many counts of this clone. V and J are TRBV20-1 and TRBJ1-1, with a weak D call TRBD1 (5 bases). CDR3 length: 13 residues. Trimming took 7 bases from V and 5 from J, leaving 17 bases between them. In germline, CDR1 is DFQATT, CDR2 SNEGSKA (reference sequence). The CDR3 coding sequence is TGCAGTGTACGGGGCGGTATTAAAACTGAAGCTTTCTTT. This encodes CSVRGGIKTEAFF.

This clone came up many times. The chain links TRBV10-1 to TRBJ2-1; 8 positions agree with TRBD2. Germline V gene data show CDR1 as WNHNN and CDR2 as SYGVQD (reference sequence). The CDR3 extends over 15 amino acids. The junction had 2 bases not matched to a gene; V was cut back by 4 bases and J by 0 bases. The CDR3 spells CASSAGGSSYNEQFF. CDR3 DNA: TGCGCCAGCAGTGCGGGAGGGAGCTCCTACAATGAGCAGTTCTTC.

Many counts were recorded for this clone. The J gene is TRBJ2-2, the V gene TRBV6-4; no definite D call. Trimming shortened V by 2 bases and J by 0 bases, and 1 base separated the two germline ends. The germline CDR1 and CDR2 sequences are MRHNA and SNTAGT. The CDR3 consists of 13 residues. CDR3 sequence (DNA): TGTGCCAGCAGTGACACGAACACCGGGGAGCTGTTTTTT. As protein: CASSDTNTGELFF.

This clone occurred many times. The chain has TRBV7-9 and TRBJ1-5, with D possibly TRBD1 on 5 matching bases. CDR1 and CDR2 (germline): SEHNR, FQNEAQ (reference sequence). The CDR3 sequence is 15 residues long. Trimming shortened V by 5 bases and J by 0 bases, and 11 bases separated the two germline ends. In DNA, the CDR3 is TGTGCCAGCAGCCTCGGGACGGATAGCAATCAGCCCCAGCATTTT. Protein sequence: CASSLGTDSNQPQHF.

This clone has more than one count but fewer than ten. The junction departs from germline at one end; a sequencing error may be responsible. The V and J genes are TRBV15 and TRBJ2-1; TRBD2 agrees at 9 bases. The CDR3 sequence is 14 residues long. CDR1 is LNHNV and CDR2 is YYDKDF in the germline V gene (reference sequence). CDR3 sequence reads: CATRSSGSDNDQFF. CDR3 bases: TGTGCCACCAGGAGTAGCGGGAGTGACAATGATCAGTTCTTC.

This clone was picked up many times. The chain has TRBV27 and TRBJ2-3; 15 positions match TRBD2. CDR3 length: 16 amino acids. Germline-derived CDR1 and CDR2 are MNHEY and SMNVEV (reference sequence). V dropped 6 bases and J dropped 6; count of bases not matched to a gene: 7. CDR3: CASRRTSGRAPDTQYF. In DNA form, the CDR3 reads TGTGCCAGCAGACGGACTAGCGGGAGGGCCCCGGATACGCAGTATTTT.